These 12 T cell receptor beta chains share one sample of origin, sequenced in a study of cytomegalovirus exposure and HLA in healthy donors (dated by TCRdb to about 2017). The protocol used for the library was the immunoSEQ multiplex PCR assay. A mixture of 60 forward primers for TCR Vbeta segments and 13 reverse primers for TCR Jbeta segments was used in the multiplex PCR. TCRdb limited this immuneACCESS table to in-frame rearrangements with V and J called. A share of clones is missing; checked studies link under half to unresolved V genes, and the rest is unexplained. This sample holds 150,000 to 200,000 clones; about 80% were observed only once. The ten largest clones capture about 2.5% of the sample. What was sequenced was PBMCs. These receptors were collected from a woman aged 50 to 60 in good health and CMV-seronegative.

This clone was seen only once. The CDR3 bases are TGTGCCACCAGCGGGGGGACTTTGAACACTGAAGCTTTCTTT. Amino acids: CATSGGTLNTEAFF. The genes are TRBV15 and TRBJ1-1, with D perhaps TRBD1 (5 bases). Germline lookup yields CDR1 LNHNV and CDR2 YYDKDF (reference sequence). V shed 5 bases and J shed 0 bases, with 10 bases lying between them. This CDR3 region has 14 residues.

J is TRBJ2-5 and V is TRBV19; 10 bases are shared with TRBD1. The germline CDR1 and CDR2 sequences are LNHDA and SQIVND (reference sequence). The CDR3 contains 15 residues. The trim removed 5 bases at V and 2 bases at J, leaving 5 bases unmatched. CDR3 bases: TGTGCCAGTAGTGGGACAGGGGACTTACAAGAGACCCAGTACTTC. This sequence encodes CASSGTGDLQETQYF.

The chain combines TRBV4-1 with TRBJ2-7, with a weak D call TRBD2 (5 bases). The CDR3 runs to 16 residues. V dropped 3 bases and J dropped 1 base, with 16 bases sitting between them. Germline CDR1 is MGHRA and CDR2 is YSYEKL. The chain's CDR3 is CASSQLLGLSSYEQYF. CDR3 DNA: TGCGCCAGCAGCCAGTTACTCGGACTTTCATCCTACGAGCAGTACTTC.

The CDR3 spells CASSPYRGNQPQHF. The CDR3 bases are TGTGCCAGCAGTCCCTACAGGGGCAATCAGCCCCAGCATTTT. The chain employs TRBV28 and TRBJ1-5, with D possibly being TRBD1 (6 bases). The CDR3 sequence is 14 residues long. The V and J ends lost 5 bases and 2 bases respectively, with 10 bases between them. CDR1 MDHEN and CDR2 SYDVKM come from the germline V gene.

This rearrangement joins TRBV4-2 to TRBJ2-7, with D perhaps matching TRBD1 (5 bases). The CDR3 loop spans 15 amino acids. The germline CDR1 and CDR2 sequences are LGHNA and YNFKEQ. Between the trimmed V and J ends, which lost 0 bases and 3 bases, there was a span of 12 bases. The CDR3 spells CASSQDKGPGYEQYF. DNA of the CDR3: TGTGCCAGCAGCCAAGATAAGGGGCCAGGCTACGAGCAGTACTTC.

This chain links TRBV2 with TRBJ2-3, with D possibly matching TRBD1 (6 bases). V lost 6 bases, J lost 5 bases, and 18 bases lay in between. CDR1 SNHLY and CDR2 FYNNEI come from the germline V gene. The CDR3 has 15 residues. The CDR3 reads CASRIGQGRGDTQYF. CDR3 coding DNA: TGTGCCAGCAGAATAGGGCAGGGGCGTGGAGATACGCAGTATTTT.

This clone came up once. The rearrangement joins TRBV30 to TRBJ2-7; D possibly corresponds to TRBD1 (5 bases). The CDR3 spans 14 residues. From germline, CDR1 is GTSNPN and CDR2 SVGIG (reference sequence). The V end was cut by 3 bases, the J end by 4 bases, with 16 bases between. CDR3 loop: CAWSVGRKPYEQYF. In DNA, the CDR3 is TGTGCCTGGAGCGTGGGGCGCAAGCCGTACGAGCAGTACTTC.

This chain joins TRBV25-1 and TRBJ1-4; unclear D gene. The V gene's germline CDR1 is MGHDK and CDR2 SYGVNS. This CDR3 is 14 amino acids long. Trimming took 3 bases from V and 2 from J, leaving 7 bases between them. The CDR3 is CASSDQATNEKLFF. CDR3 nucleotide sequence: TGTGCCAGCAGTGATCAGGCTACTAATGAAAAACTGTTTTTT. Full variable domain (missing parts from reference TRBV25-1 and TRBJ1-4): EADIYQTPRYLVIGTGKKITLECSQTMGHDKMYWYQQDPGMELHLIHYSYGVNSTEKGDLSSESTVSRIRTEHFPLTLESARPSHTSQYLCASSDQATNEKLFFGSGTQLSVL.

The CDR3 DNA reads as TGTGCCAGCAGCTTTAGTCGGGGGGAAAAACTGTTTTTT. Protein: CASSFSRGEKLFF. The chain is built from TRBV7-8 and TRBJ1-4; D perhaps matches TRBD1 (5 bases). The germline V gene has CDR1 SGHVS and CDR2 FQNEAQ. Trimming pared 3 bases from V and 8 bases from J, leaving 10 bases between. This CDR3 has 13 residues.

This chain links TRBV7-9 with TRBJ2-7, with D perhaps matching TRBD2 (5 bases). V shed 1 base and J shed 2 bases, with 21 bases lying between them. The length of the CDR3 is 18 residues. The germline CDR1 and CDR2 sequences are SEHNR and FQNEAQ (reference sequence). DNA of the CDR3: TGTGCCAGCAGCTTAGGGCTGCGGACTGACCTTTACGCCTACGAGCAGTACTTC. The encoded protein is CASSLGLRTDLYAYEQYF.

The rearrangement joins TRBV7-2 to TRBJ2-1, with D uncertain. Trimming took off 8 bases at V and 6 bases at J, with 17 bases between the two ends. CDR3 size: 14 residues. Germline loops: CDR1 SGHTA, CDR2 FQGNSA. CDR3 amino acids: CASGPQVGGNEQFF. CDR3 sequence (DNA): TGTGCCAGCGGCCCCCAGGTGGGTGGCAATGAGCAGTTCTTC.

The chain uses TRBV14 and TRBJ2-7; TRBD2 matches at 11 bases. Per the germline V gene, CDR1 is SGHDN and CDR2 is FVKESK. This CDR3 is built from 15 residues. Trimming cost V 3 bases and J 3 bases; bases outside gene matches: 4. The CDR3 region has the DNA TGTGCCAGCAGCCAGCCGACTAGCGGGGACTACGAGCAGTACTTC. Protein product: CASSQPTSGDYEQYF.